The 17 T cell receptor beta chains below were found in one sample sequenced in a study of T cell repertoires in cytomegalovirus infection. For these TCRs, the target antigens are not known. TCRdb passed the reads through MiXCR, listing each CDR3 protein once. The sample comprises roughly 90,000 distinct CDR3 sequences, around 32% of which are singletons, and about 72% rests with the top ten. The source material was CD8+ T cells from cultured PBMCs, sampled from culture after CMV antigen stimulation. The receptors were sampled from a human donor in good health (CMV status not recorded). Some clones in this sample may be carry-over from other donors' samples.

The chain couples TRBV20-1 to TRBJ2-7; 8 nucleotides match TRBD2. CDR3 length: 14 amino acids. Trimming cost V 6 bases and J 0 bases; bases outside gene matches: 7. In germline, CDR1 is DFQATT, CDR2 SNEGSKA (reference sequence). This CDR3 reads CSAVSGESSYEQYF. The DNA of the CDR3 is TGCAGTGCGGTTAGCGGGGAAAGCTCCTACGAGCAGTACTTC.

The CDR3: CASSVRSGLAETDTQYF. CDR3 coding DNA: TGTGCCAGCAGCGTACGAAGCGGACTAGCGGAGACAGATACGCAGTATTTT. This rearrangement joins TRBV7-2 to TRBJ2-3; 10 bases line up with TRBD2. J gave up 3 bases and V 5 bases, and 11 bases lay outside the gene matches. Per germline, CDR1 SGHTA and CDR2 FQGNSA. This CDR3 has 17 residues.

The V and J genes are TRBV12-3 or TRBV12-4 and TRBJ2-7, with D maybe TRBD1 (5 bases). The CDR3 has 15 residues. With 5 bases removed from V and 1 base from J, the gap between germline ends came to 15 bases. The CDR3 DNA sequence: TGTGCCAGCAGTCCCCAGGGTGGGGCTTCCTACGAGCAGTACTTC. Translating gives CASSPQGGASYEQYF.

With respect to this clonotype: A much larger clone sits a single nucleotide away, making a read error possible. This chain joins TRBV28 and TRBJ2-5; D possibly uses TRBD1 or TRBD2 (5 bases each). V lost 4 bases, J lost 5 bases, and 8 bases lay in between. This CDR3 is 12 amino acids long. Germline V gives CDR1 MDHEN, CDR2 SYDVKM. Written as DNA, the CDR3 is TGTGCCAGCAGTTGGGGGAGTGAGACCCAGTACTTC. This encodes CASSWGSETQYF.

This clonotype was counted a few times. The V and J genes are TRBV2 and TRBJ1-1, with D unclear. In germline, CDR1 is SNHLY, CDR2 FYNNEI. The CDR3 covers 10 residues. Trimming pared 4 bases from V and 7 bases from J, leaving 4 bases between. CDR3 sequence: CASSGSEAFF. CDR3 nucleotide sequence: TGTGCCAGCAGTGGTAGTGAAGCTTTCTTT. The whole variable domain, filled in from reference TRBV2 and TRBJ1-1, reads EPEVTQTPSHQVTQMGQEVILRCVPISNHLYFYWYRQILGQKVEFLVSFYNNEISEKSEIFDDQFSVERPDGSNFTLKIRSTKLEDSAMYFCASSGSEAFFGQGTRLTVV.

This clonotype was seen at least ten times. The chain combines TRBV12-3 or TRBV12-4 with TRBJ1-3, with D perhaps matching TRBD1 (5 bases). The CDR3 spans 14 residues. V was shortened by 6 bases and J by 0 bases, with 9 bases between the two germline ends. The DNA of the CDR3 is TGTGCCAGCAGCCGGACAAGCTCTGGAAACACCATATATTTT. Translating gives CASSRTSSGNTIYF.

This clonotype came up a few times. This rearrangement joins TRBV12-3 or TRBV12-4 to TRBJ2-3, with D perhaps matching TRBD1 (5 bases). CDR3 length equals 13 residues. Trimming shortened V by 8 bases and J by 2 bases, and 11 bases separated the two germline ends. The CDR3 DNA reads as TGTGCCAGCCTTCAGGGCCACACAGATACGCAGTATTTT. It translates to CASLQGHTDTQYF.

The chain has TRBV29-1 and TRBJ2-3; 8 bases map to TRBD2. V was pared by 8 bases and J by 1 base, with 5 bases of the junction left unmatched. The CDR3 consists of 13 residues. Germline lookup yields CDR1 SQVTM and CDR2 ANQGSEA. CDR3 sequence: CSLSSGRTDTQYF. CDR3 DNA: TGCAGCTTGTCTAGCGGGCGCACAGATACGCAGTATTTT.

The CDR3 region is CASSFLLGENGYTF. The CDR3 DNA reads as TGTGCCAGCAGTTTTTTGTTGGGGGAGAATGGCTACACCTTC. The V and J genes are TRBV28 and TRBJ1-2, with a weak D call TRBD1 (5 bases). The V and J ends lost 3 bases and 6 bases respectively, with 14 bases between them. The CDR3 is 14 residues long. From germline, CDR1 is MDHEN and CDR2 SYDVKM.

This clonotype appeared many times. The chain employs TRBV7-9 and TRBJ1-1; 11 bases are shared with TRBD1. There are 15 residues in the CDR3. CDR1 is SEHNR, CDR2 FQNEAQ, per germline (reference sequence). Trimming removed 5 bases from V and 1 base from J; junction bases left unmatched: 3. This chain's CDR3 is CASSSGQGANTEAFF. The CDR3, as DNA: TGTGCCAGCAGCAGCGGACAGGGGGCGAACACTGAAGCTTTCTTT.

This clonotype appeared a few times. V usage is TRBV6-6 and J usage is TRBJ2-7, with a tentative D call TRBD2 (6 bases). The CDR3 covers 15 residues. CDR1 is MNHNY, CDR2 SVGAGI, per germline (reference sequence). Trimming took off 5 bases at V and 3 bases at J, with 17 bases between the two ends. The CDR3 DNA reads TGTGCCAGCAGTCCGGGGCGGGGACCTCGCTACGAGCAGTACTTC. This encodes CASSPGRGPRYEQYF.

The chain recombines TRBV14 with TRBJ1-1; maybe TRBD1 (5 bases). The CDR3 runs 15 residues. Germline values: CDR1 SGHDN, CDR2 FVKESK. Trimming removed 2 bases from V and 0 bases from J, with 10 bases in between. CDR3 in amino acids: CASSQTGYLNTEAFF. The CDR3 DNA sequence: TGTGCCAGCAGCCAAACAGGCTACCTGAACACTGAAGCTTTCTTT.

This clonotype was seen at least ten times. The chain carries TRBV11-2 and TRBJ2-1, with D possibly being TRBD1 (5 bases). Germline values: CDR1 SGHAT, CDR2 FQNNGV. With 5 bases removed from V and 0 bases from J, the gap between germline ends came to 14 bases. The length of the CDR3 is 16 residues. CDR3 loop: CASSPQGPSSYNEQFF. CDR3 DNA: TGTGCCAGCAGCCCCCAGGGTCCTAGCTCCTACAATGAGCAGTTCTTC.

The CDR3 protein is CASSIGVTEAFF. CDR3 coding DNA: TGTGCCAGTAGTATAGGCGTCACTGAAGCTTTCTTT. V usage is TRBV19 and J usage is TRBJ1-1; D is ambiguous. The germline V gene has CDR1 LNHDA and CDR2 SQIVND (reference sequence). The CDR3 covers 12 residues. V gave up 1 base and J gave up 4 bases, with 4 bases separating them.

The chain recombines TRBV2 with TRBJ2-7; D gene uncertain. Germline lookup yields CDR1 SNHLY and CDR2 FYNNEI. Trimming took 2 bases from V and 6 from J, leaving 14 bases between them. CDR3 length equals 14 residues. CDR3 DNA sequence: TGTGCCAGCAGTGAATTCAGAAACCTCTCCGAGCAGTACTTC. Protein: CASSEFRNLSEQYF.

The rearrangement joins TRBV7-2 to TRBJ2-7; TRBD2 agrees at 7 bases. Germline CDR1 SGHTA, CDR2 FQGNSA. The CDR3 runs to 14 residues. J lost 4 bases, V lost 4 bases, and 7 bases had no gene match. The CDR3 loop is CASSSDLADYEQYF. CDR3 coding DNA: TGTGCCAGCAGCTCGGATCTAGCGGATTACGAGCAGTACTTC.

This clonotype has only a few counts. The V and J genes are TRBV2 and TRBJ2-1, with 8 bases that match TRBD2. From germline, CDR1 is SNHLY and CDR2 FYNNEI. The J segment lost 6 bases and the V segment lost 1 base, leaving 5 bases of the junction unmatched. This CDR3 has 15 amino acids. CDR3 in amino acids: CASSEEAGGPNEQFF. CDR3 DNA: TGTGCCAGCAGTGAAGAGGCGGGGGGCCCCAATGAGCAGTTCTTC. Based on the CDR3 plus reference TRBV2 and TRBJ2-1, the full variable domain is EPEVTQTPSHQVTQMGQEVILRCVPISNHLYFYWYRQILGQKVEFLVSFYNNEISEKSEIFDDQFSVERPDGSNFTLKIRSTKLEDSAMYFCASSEEAGGPNEQFFGPGTRLTVL.